The source of this T cell receptor (beta chain) is a study of cytomegalovirus exposure and HLA in healthy donors (dated by TCRdb to 2016 to 2017). Regarding the study in general: An earlier analysis of some 500 of the donors reported about 250 Gb of sequence data and approximately 110 million unique TCR beta sequences from 150 million to 200 million T cells. Approximately 300 gigabases of sequencing data and around 80 million unique TCR sequences made up an early release that covered approximately 620 HLA-typed donors. Among the roughly 400 genotyped donors, around 81% belonged to the genetic ancestry cluster associated with self-reported Caucasian donors. The study was designed to test whether signatures of past pathogen exposure could be identified by cataloging public T cell receptors. The T cell repertoires of 666 subjects were profiled by immunosequencing and related to cytomegalovirus serostatus. A separate validation cohort of about 110 different subjects was used in addition to the 666-subject first cohort. High-throughput TCR immunosequencing, statistical association of individual TCRs with disease status, and machine learning were combined to predict cytomegalovirus infection status. A later analysis re-analyzed previously published TCR beta repertoires from roughly 690 donors and added high-resolution HLA genotyping to study TCR occurrence patterns. In the later analysis, no new phenotypic data were used to find candidate immune exposures; instead, reliance was placed on TCR beta sequences and their occurrence across donors. An earlier analysis of 500 to 650 of the donors applied high-throughput TCR beta sequencing to assess whether each TCR beta V gene segment acted as functional or pseudogenic. Alongside the repertoire data, information on donor age, sex, ethnicity and CMV serostatus was compiled. In a later genetic analysis, genome-wide SNP genotypes for 398 of the 666 donors were used, and that subset was treated as a discovery cohort. All discovery cohort repertoires had been generated on a single sequencing platform. Class I and class II HLA loci were covered by the typing at four-digit resolution. The number of typed donors differed by locus: 629-630 for A, B, C, DRB1 and DQB1; some 500 for DQA1; 606 for DPA1; and about 470 for DPB1. Roughly 5 DR-DQ haplotypes were handled as single units for association and clustering, since linkage in the cohort was strong. Among 350 to 400 genotyped donors of the cohort, an average of approximately 230,000 unique TCR beta nucleotide sequences were sequenced per donor, roughly 20% of them non-productive. Broad study findings and their caveats: According to the authors, the approach could potentially be generalized to other disease states and immunological phenotypes. When HLA alleles, especially DR and DQ, strongly co-occurred, attributing TCR associations to individual alleles was difficult. Sequencing depth was assumed to be roughly uniform across donors in the presence/absence analyses, though that assumption may not hold. Because counts were too low, about 17 rarely observed V segments, including chromosome 9 orphons, were excluded from the earlier analysis of 587 of the donors. In the study, 150 to 200 TCR beta chains were listed as associated with cytomegalovirus. Linkage disequilibrium might explain the correlated functional status among segregating V segments, but an unknown experimental factor could not be ruled out. In an earlier analysis of 450 to 750 of the donors, most TCR beta V segments appeared in productive rearrangements about 90% or about 30% of the time, broadly matching IMGT annotations. HLA typing was unavailable for some donors at each locus, so association tests used only the typed subset. At a false discovery rate of 0.05, a later analysis linked some 18,000 TCR beta sequences to specific HLA alleles. A later genetic analysis associated a missense DCLRE1C variant with V-gene and J-gene trimming of TCR beta chains, and an independent cohort replicated the association. For the cohort, immune exposure information was limited to CMV serostatus. Only TCR beta chains were sequenced in this cohort, and the absence of alpha or paired-chain data limited detectable features. A later analysis reported that several top co-occurrence clusters appeared linked to parvovirus B19, influenza, CMV and Epstein-Barr virus. A cluster of highly shared sequence variants was judged likely to represent a technical artifact of the sequencing pipeline. In a later genetic analysis, fewer N-insertions in productive TCRs were reported among donors in an Asian-associated ancestry cluster than the roughly 700-donor mean. The 87-base-pair reads could not distinguish some IMGT-functional V segments, including TRBV6-2 and TRBV6-3, so those segments were excluded. In vitro tests confirmed that a few of the cytomegalovirus-associated TCR beta chains recognize cytomegalovirus antigens. In a later analysis, HLA-associated TCR beta chains showed more clonal expansion and lower generation probabilities than non-associated chains that were equally common. A further reported finding was that TCR beta sequences accurately predicted the HLA-A and HLA-B alleles for most subjects in the first cohort. Cytomegalovirus status was reported to be diagnosed by the classifier with high specificity and sensitivity in both the original and validation cohorts. Across donors, most TCR sequences were observed very rarely, whereas some public TCRs were present in many individuals. Most CMV-associated TCR beta chains appeared to be HLA-restricted in a later analysis, and the HLA associations seemed to be driven largely by CMV exposure. In a later analysis, the rate of TCR association differed among HLA loci, with DRB1 alleles having the most associated TCRs and HLA-C alleles having the fewest.

The cohort consisted of 600 to 700 healthy bone marrow donors. Cohort members were all nominally healthy when sampled, although unrecorded immune exposures were likely present. The donor tested CMV seropositive and was one of the 289 seropositive cohort members. A peripheral blood sample was provided by each donor, and peripheral blood mononuclear cells were used for TCR beta sequencing. The Qiagen DNeasy Blood Extraction Kit was used to extract genomic DNA from the blood cell samples. The CDR3 has 19 amino acids, counting the end cysteine and phenylalanine. Just the 57-base CDR3 DNA is kept, in frame starting at base 1. Libraries were constructed by the immunoSEQ multiplex PCR assay. For the multiplex PCR, a mixture combining 60 forward primers for TCR Vbeta segments and 13 reverse primers for TCR Jbeta segments was used. Amplification of the CDR3 region of rearranged TCR beta genes was performed with a multiplex PCR assay on genomic DNA. The Illumina HiSeq System was used to sequence the amplified TCR beta libraries as 87-base-pair reads. On the study's bioinformatics: A later analysis tallied some 79 million unique TCR beta chains across the roughly 610 repertoires, and approximately 12 million of those chains were shared by two or more donors. Raw reads were error-corrected and collapsed into unique sequences by a nearest-neighbor algorithm in which closely related sequences were merged to remove PCR and sequencing errors. Alignment of CDR3 sequences to IMGT reference sequences was used to assign V, D and J gene segments. For a sequence to be retained, a match of at least six nucleotides to both a V gene segment and a J gene segment was required. Rearrangements were called productive when the CDR3 lacked stop codons and stayed in frame with V and J; all others were non-productive. Following IMGT convention, CDR3 was defined as the stretch from the second conserved V-encoded cysteine up to the conserved J-encoded phenylalanine. In an earlier analysis of some 550 of the donors, sequences lacking an unambiguous match to a single V gene segment were excluded. In an earlier analysis of approximately 590 of the donors, V segments were called functional above 56.7% productive rearrangements and were called segregating when the between-donor standard deviation exceeded 5%. A statistical classification framework was built for diagnosing cytomegalovirus status from the catalog of TCR beta chain sequences. A later analysis assigned V and J genes by comparing TCR nucleotide sequences with IMGT/GENE-DB human TR gene sequences. Using the TCRdist pipeline, a later analysis assigned CDR3 sequences along with most-parsimonious VDJ recombination scenarios. A later analysis defined each TCR beta chain by its CDR3 amino acid sequence plus V-gene family, and excluded reads lacking a unique V-gene family. In a later analysis, several hundred highly shared, low-generation-probability nucleotide sequences were removed to address suspected cross-contamination and a sequencing artifact. For each public chain, a later analysis derived a clonal expansion index from normalized ranks of inferred template counts within each repertoire. In a later analysis, generation probabilities were computed using a VDJ recombination model fitted to out-of-frame rearrangements, and the results were checked against IGoR. A later analysis scored TCR-TCR, TCR-HLA and TCR-CMV co-occurrence with hypergeometric tests, applying a repertoire-size bias correction to TCR pairs. False discovery rates were estimated in a later analysis by permuting HLA or CMV assignments 20 times. In a later analysis, co-occurring TCRs were grouped using DBSCAN, with TCRdist sequence similarity added in when clustering inside HLA-allele-positive subsets. Repertoires with fewer than 30,000 or more than 120,000 public chains were left out of co-occurrence clustering, as were roughly five repertoires with anomalous nucleotide sharing. Entries here come from immuneACCESS through TCRdb and include only in-frame sequences with V and J called. Some clones fail to appear in such tables; in the studies checked, an unresolved V gene covers under half of the shortfall, and the cause of the remainder is unknown. The V and J calls and the clone size are those of that table, but D and trimming were determined from the DNA. Here the sample has around 93,000 clones; 80% to 90% occur a single time. Approximately 3.6% of the sample goes to the ten largest clones.

Comment on this clone: What this receptor recognizes is not known. Base qualities are missing; no much larger clone stands one base away.

This clonotype originated in a man aged 30 to 39 in good health and CMV-seropositive. The specimen was PBMCs. Here the chain combines TRBV21-1 and TRBJ2-1; the table names TRBD1, a call not compared with the DNA. TRBV21-1 is a documented pseudogene. The CDR3 protein sequence reads: CASTLWHSVLGVSYNEQFF. The nucleotide sequence reads as follows: TGTGCCAGCACCTTATGGCACAGTGTTTTAGGGGTATCCTACAATGAGCAGTTCTTC.